This entry describes one T cell receptor beta chain. Its specific antigen is unknown. Base quality data are lacking; no much larger clone is found one base away. This entry is derived from a study of OX40 agonist ivuxolimab in advanced cancers. Study-level background: Ivuxolimab, which targeted the costimulatory receptor OX40 (CD134), was an agonistic, fully human IgG2 monoclonal antibody. Intravenous ivuxolimab was administered to patients every 2 weeks at six dose levels: 0.01, 0.1, 0.3, 1.5, 3 and 10 mg/kg. Of the 52 patients in dose escalation, about 20 had hepatocellular carcinoma, roughly 15 had melanoma, 9 had renal cell carcinoma and 9 had head and neck cancer. The dose-escalation cohort was about 83% male with a mean age of about 58 years, ranging from roughly 20 to 80. Patients were allowed to have had prior anti-PD-1, anti-PD-L1 or anti-CTLA-4 therapy, and approximately 37% of the dose-escalation patients had been treated with checkpoint inhibitors. Partial responses occurred in three dose-escalation patients, of whom one had hepatocellular carcinoma and two had cutaneous melanoma. The purpose of peripheral TCRbeta sequencing was to test whether ivuxolimab changed TCR sequence diversity and led to clonal T-cell expansion. The paper describes the monotherapy dose-escalation part (N = 52 patients) of the phase I trial of ivuxolimab.

The CDR3 goes from the cysteine to the phenylalanine over 13 residues. This entry keeps only the CDR3 DNA: 39 bases, framed from base 1. Trimming takes 2 bases from V and 8 bases from J, and the germline ends sit 12 bases apart. Sequences ENHRY (CDR1) and SYGVKD (CDR2) are obtained from the germline V gene. Beyond this particular receptor, the publication reports: At doses from 0.1 to 3.0 mg/kg, clonal expansion was seen in both CD4+ and CD8+ blood T cells between baseline and week 6. After ivuxolimab, more expanded clones were found on average in CD8+ T cells than in CD4+ T cells. Partial responders in the 0.1-3.0 mg/kg groups had among the lowest normalized peripheral clonal expansion, especially among CD8+ T cells. Low levels of normalized T-cell clonal expansion were also shown by some nonresponding patients. The antigen specificity of the peripheral T cells that underwent clonal expansion was not determined.

To sequence the TCRbeta CDR3 region, genomic DNA was isolated from the sorted cells. TCRbeta CDR3 regions were sequenced using the immunoSEQ Assay. The table was pulled from immuneACCESS by TCRdb, which kept in-frame rearrangements only. Such tables lose some clones; where checked, under half of the loss comes from unresolved V genes, and the rest has no known cause. This sample is represented by some 16,000 clones; around four fifths of them were singletons. The ten largest clones capture approximately 13% of the sample. The trial excluded patients who had a history of autoimmune disease or were on systemic immunosuppression. Peripheral blood for TCR sequencing was drawn from every dose cohort at baseline, at cycle 4 day 1 and at cycle 7 day 1. Samples were obtained from an open-label, multicenter, first-in-human phase I dose-escalation trial of ivuxolimab. The trial enrolled adults with locally advanced or metastatic head and neck squamous cell, hepatocellular, melanoma or renal cell carcinoma. Before TCR sequencing, CD4+ T cells and CD8+ T cells were sorted from peripheral blood as separate populations.

Here the chain combines TRBV10-3 and TRBJ1-2, with the D gene call left open. Source: CD4+ or CD8+ T cells sorted from blood, taken in a trial of the OX40 agonist ivuxolimab. This clonotype was obtained from an adult with an advanced solid tumor such as melanoma, head and neck, liver or kidney cancer. The CDR3 amino acid sequence is: CAISELPPVGYTF. DNA sequence: TGTGCCATCAGTGAGCTTCCCCCGGTGGGCTACACCTTC.